This TCR beta chain was recorded in a study of blood T cells in healthy people across ages. A J-beta primer mix and a sample-barcoded 5' primer were used in a second PCR of roughly 6 to 12 cycles. Each CDR3 protein is one row after TCRdb ran MiXCR on the 5' RACE reads. The table lists about 1.5 million distinct CDR3 sequences, around two fifths of them singletons. Per the germline V gene, CDR1 is MGHRA and CDR2 is YSYEKL. V shed 3 bases and J shed 6 bases, with 8 bases lying between them. This CDR3 contains 13 residues. The source is a young woman in good health. This rearrangement joins TRBV4-1 to TRBJ1-4; possibly TRBD1 for D (5 bases). The material sequenced was blood. The CDR3 spells CASSQDKYEKLFF. The CDR3 region has the DNA TGCGCCAGCAGCCAGGACAAATATGAAAAACTGTTTTTT.